A selection of T cell receptor beta chains follows, all from one sample in a study of T cell responses to AZD1222 COVID-19 vaccine. TCRdb's table, derived via immunoSEQ multiplex PCR, lists solely in-frame clones and lacks some. Of 200,000 to 250,000 clones in the sample, about 94% were seen once. The specimen was peripheral blood, collected 28 days after the second dose of the MenACWY control vaccine. The receptors originated from an adult who received the MenACWY meningococcal vaccine as a control. Each CDR3 is given with its conserved first and last residue. D genes are given only for firm matches. Clone size is given for some rows only: seen once, a few or many times, or a class if the clone is expanded.

CDR3 length: 15; clone size: NA; J gene: TRBJ2-7; D gene: NA; V gene: TRBV27; CDR3 protein: CASSRFGSEIYEQYF; CDR3 DNA: TGTGCCAGCAGCCGCTTTGGGTCAGAGATCTACGAGCAGTACTTC
CDR3 length: 14; clone size: NA; J gene: TRBJ1-1; D gene: NA; V gene: TRBV7-2; CDR3 protein: CASSVASRGGEAFF; CDR3 DNA: TGTGCCAGCAGCGTAGCTAGTAGGGGTGGTGAAGCTTTCTTT
CDR3 length: 13; clone size: NA; J gene: TRBJ2-1; D gene: NA; V gene: TRBV9; CDR3 protein: CASSGTFYNEQFF; CDR3 DNA: TGTGCCAGCAGCGGGACTTTTTACAATGAGCAGTTCTTC
CDR3 length: 13; clone size: NA; J gene: TRBJ2-7; D gene: TRBD2; V gene: TRBV7-2; CDR3 protein: CASSAGGGHEQYF; CDR3 DNA: TGTGCCAGCAGCGCGGGGGGGGGCCACGAGCAGTACTTC
CDR3 length: 13; clone size: NA; J gene: TRBJ2-7; D gene: NA; V gene: TRBV12-3/TRBV12-4; CDR3 protein: CATSVGSSYEQYF; CDR3 DNA: TGTGCCACCAGCGTTGGGAGTTCCTACGAGCAGTACTTC
CDR3 length: 13; clone size: NA; J gene: TRBJ2-7; D gene: NA; V gene: TRBV6-5; CDR3 protein: CASSPFGGYEQYF; CDR3 DNA: TGTGCCAGCAGCCCCTTCGGAGGGTACGAGCAGTACTTC
CDR3 length: 17; clone size: NA; J gene: TRBJ2-3; D gene: TRBD2; V gene: TRBV4-1; CDR3 protein: CASSQDRGAGGSDTQYF; CDR3 DNA: TGCGCCAGCAGCCAAGATCGAGGAGCGGGGGGTTCAGATACGCAGTATTTT
CDR3 length: 15; clone size: NA; J gene: TRBJ1-2; D gene: TRBD1; V gene: TRBV11-2; CDR3 protein: CASTPGGGDNNGYTF; CDR3 DNA: TGTGCCAGCACCCCAGGAGGGGGCGATAACAATGGCTACACCTTC
CDR3 length: 17; clone size: once; J gene: TRBJ2-5; D gene: TRBD2; V gene: TRBV5-6; CDR3 protein: CASSPGLAGVWLETQYF; CDR3 DNA: TGTGCCAGCAGCCCGGGACTAGCGGGAGTGTGGTTAGAGACCCAGTACTTC
CDR3 length: 14; clone size: few; J gene: TRBJ1-6; D gene: NA; V gene: TRBV19; CDR3 protein: CASSSGVGDSPLHF; CDR3 DNA: TGTGCCAGTAGTTCGGGCGTCGGGGATTCACCCCTCCACTTT
CDR3 length: 16; clone size: once; J gene: TRBJ2-7; D gene: TRBD1; V gene: TRBV28; CDR3 protein: CASSFLTGQGEYEQYF; CDR3 DNA: TGTGCCAGCAGTTTCTTAACGGGACAGGGGGAGTACGAGCAGTACTTC
CDR3 length: 14; clone size: NA; J gene: TRBJ1-2; D gene: NA; V gene: TRBV6-5; CDR3 protein: CASSYVRGGYGYTF; CDR3 DNA: TGTGCCAGCAGTTACGTCCGGGGTGGCTATGGCTACACCTTC
CDR3 length: 14; clone size: NA; J gene: TRBJ1-5; D gene: NA; V gene: TRBV30; CDR3 protein: CAWSVGPYNQPQHF; CDR3 DNA: TGTGCCTGGAGTGTAGGGCCGTACAATCAGCCCCAGCATTTT
CDR3 length: 13; clone size: NA; J gene: TRBJ1-2; D gene: NA; V gene: TRBV28; CDR3 protein: CASSILWGYGYTF; CDR3 DNA: TGTGCCAGCAGTATCCTGTGGGGCTATGGCTACACCTTC
CDR3 length: 17; clone size: NA; J gene: TRBJ1-2; D gene: TRBD1; V gene: TRBV4-1; CDR3 protein: CASSQANGRGRDYGYTF; CDR3 DNA: TGCGCCAGCAGCCAAGCCAATGGGAGGGGGCGCGACTATGGCTACACCTTC
CDR3 length: 14; clone size: NA; J gene: TRBJ1-1; D gene: NA; V gene: TRBV7-9; CDR3 protein: CASSLAEVNTEAFF; CDR3 DNA: TGTGCCAGCAGCTTAGCCGAAGTGAACACTGAAGCTTTCTTT
CDR3 length: 15; clone size: NA; J gene: TRBJ2-5; D gene: NA; V gene: TRBV28; CDR3 protein: CASSLWDGDQETQYF; CDR3 DNA: TGTGCCAGCAGTTTATGGGACGGCGATCAAGAGACCCAGTACTTC
CDR3 length: 13; clone size: NA; J gene: TRBJ1-2; D gene: TRBD1; V gene: TRBV28; CDR3 protein: CASSPSTGSFGAF; CDR3 DNA: TGTGCCAGCAGCCCATCGACAGGGTCCTTCGGGGCCTTC
CDR3 length: 15; clone size: NA; J gene: TRBJ2-5; D gene: NA; V gene: TRBV28; CDR3 protein: CASSTRGSGKETQYF; CDR3 DNA: TGTGCCAGCAGTACACGGGGTAGCGGTAAAGAGACCCAGTACTTC
CDR3 length: 14; clone size: NA; J gene: TRBJ1-2; D gene: NA; V gene: TRBV3-1/TRBV3-2; CDR3 protein: CASSPLPRRDGYTF; CDR3 DNA: TGTGCCAGCAGCCCCTTGCCGAGGCGAGATGGCTACACCTTC
CDR3 length: 16; clone size: NA; J gene: TRBJ1-5; D gene: NA; V gene: TRBV5-8; CDR3 protein: CASSLEAPWGNQPQHF; CDR3 DNA: TGTGCCAGCAGCTTGGAGGCGCCCTGGGGGAATCAGCCCCAGCATTTT
CDR3 length: 12; clone size: NA; J gene: TRBJ2-7; D gene: TRBD1; V gene: TRBV6-2/TRBV6-3; CDR3 protein: CASSSDRPEQYF; CDR3 DNA: TGTGCCAGCAGTTCGGACAGGCCCGAGCAGTACTTC
CDR3 length: 15; clone size: NA; J gene: TRBJ1-6; D gene: NA; V gene: TRBV27; CDR3 protein: CASSLTNSYNSPLHF; CDR3 DNA: TGTGCCAGCAGTTTAACCAACTCCTATAATTCACCCCTCCACTTT
CDR3 length: 16; clone size: NA; J gene: TRBJ1-6; D gene: NA; V gene: TRBV19; CDR3 protein: CASRWDAGPNNSPLHF; CDR3 DNA: TGTGCCAGTAGATGGGACGCGGGCCCCAATAATTCACCCCTCCACTTT
CDR3 length: 15; clone size: NA; J gene: TRBJ2-3; D gene: TRBD1; V gene: TRBV2; CDR3 protein: CASSAGTGGPDTQYF; CDR3 DNA: TGTGCCAGCAGTGCCGGGACAGGGGGACCAGATACGCAGTATTTT